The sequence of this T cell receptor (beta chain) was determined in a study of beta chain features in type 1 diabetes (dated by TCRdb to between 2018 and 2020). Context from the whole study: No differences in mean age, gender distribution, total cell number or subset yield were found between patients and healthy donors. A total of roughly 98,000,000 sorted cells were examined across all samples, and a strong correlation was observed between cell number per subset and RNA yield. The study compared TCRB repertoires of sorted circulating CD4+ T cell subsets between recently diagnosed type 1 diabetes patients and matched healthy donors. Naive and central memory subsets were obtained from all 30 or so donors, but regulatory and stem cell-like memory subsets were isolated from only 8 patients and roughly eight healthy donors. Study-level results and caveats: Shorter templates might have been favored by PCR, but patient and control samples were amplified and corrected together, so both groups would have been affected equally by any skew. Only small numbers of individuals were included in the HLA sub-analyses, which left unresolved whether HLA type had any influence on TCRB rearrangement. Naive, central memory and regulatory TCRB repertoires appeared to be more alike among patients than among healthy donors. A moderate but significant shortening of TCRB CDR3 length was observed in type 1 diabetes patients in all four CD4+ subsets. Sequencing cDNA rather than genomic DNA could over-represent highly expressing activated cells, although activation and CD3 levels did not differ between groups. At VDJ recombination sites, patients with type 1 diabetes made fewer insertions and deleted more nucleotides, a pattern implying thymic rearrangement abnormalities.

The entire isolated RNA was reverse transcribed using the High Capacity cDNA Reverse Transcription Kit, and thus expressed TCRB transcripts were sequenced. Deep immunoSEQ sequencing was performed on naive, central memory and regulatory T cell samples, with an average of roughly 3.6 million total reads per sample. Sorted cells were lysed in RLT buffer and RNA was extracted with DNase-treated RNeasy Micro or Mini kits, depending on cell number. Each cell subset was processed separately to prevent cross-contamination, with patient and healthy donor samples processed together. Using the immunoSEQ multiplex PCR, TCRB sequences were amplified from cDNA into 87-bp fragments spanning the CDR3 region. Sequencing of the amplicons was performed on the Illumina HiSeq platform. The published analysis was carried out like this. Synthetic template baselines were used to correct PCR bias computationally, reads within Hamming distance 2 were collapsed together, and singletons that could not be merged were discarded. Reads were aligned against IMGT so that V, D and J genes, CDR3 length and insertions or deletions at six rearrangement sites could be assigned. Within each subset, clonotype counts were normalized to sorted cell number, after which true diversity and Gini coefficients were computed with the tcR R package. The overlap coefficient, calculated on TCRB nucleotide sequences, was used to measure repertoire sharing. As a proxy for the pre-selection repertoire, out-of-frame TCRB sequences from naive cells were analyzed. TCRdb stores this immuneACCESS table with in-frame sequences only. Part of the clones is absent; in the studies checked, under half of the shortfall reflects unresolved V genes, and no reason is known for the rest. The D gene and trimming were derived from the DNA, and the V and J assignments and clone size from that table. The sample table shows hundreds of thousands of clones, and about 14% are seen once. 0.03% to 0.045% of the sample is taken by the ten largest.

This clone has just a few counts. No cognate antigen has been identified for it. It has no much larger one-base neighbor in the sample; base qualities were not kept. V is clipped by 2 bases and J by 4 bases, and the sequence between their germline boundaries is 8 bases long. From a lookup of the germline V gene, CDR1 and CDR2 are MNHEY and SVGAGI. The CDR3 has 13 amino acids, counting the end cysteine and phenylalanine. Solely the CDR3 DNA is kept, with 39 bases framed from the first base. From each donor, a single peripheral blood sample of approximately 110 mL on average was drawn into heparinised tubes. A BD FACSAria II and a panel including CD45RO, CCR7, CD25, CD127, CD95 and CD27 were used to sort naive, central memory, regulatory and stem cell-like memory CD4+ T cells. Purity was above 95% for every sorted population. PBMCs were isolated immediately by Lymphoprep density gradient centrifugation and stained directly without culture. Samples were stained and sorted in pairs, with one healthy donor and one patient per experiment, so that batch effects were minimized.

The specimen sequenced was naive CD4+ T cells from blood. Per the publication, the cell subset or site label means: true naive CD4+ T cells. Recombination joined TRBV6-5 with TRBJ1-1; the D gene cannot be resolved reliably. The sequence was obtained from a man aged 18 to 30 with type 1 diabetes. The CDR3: CASSYGQLTEAFF. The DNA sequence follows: TGTGCCAGCAGTTACGGCCAGCTCACTGAAGCTTTCTTT.